What follows are 5 T cell receptor beta chains derived from one specimen sequenced in a study of cytomegalovirus exposure and HLA in healthy donors. Primers for the PCR totalled 60 Vbeta and 13 Jbeta. Generated by immunoSEQ multiplex PCR, the TCRdb table keeps only in-frame clones and is missing some. Seen here are about 130,000 clones, 65% to 90% observed once, and the top ten hold around 0.7%. Specimen: PBMCs. The receptor set was obtained from a man younger than 35 in good health and CMV-seronegative.

The chain recombines TRBV9 with TRBJ1-2; TRBD1 agrees at 8 bases. The V gene's germline CDR1 is SGDLS and CDR2 YYNGEE. The CDR3 extends over 15 amino acids. Trimming took 0 bases from V and 8 from J; bases not matched to a gene: 9. The CDR3 coding sequence is TGTGCCAGCAGCGTAGACCGGACAGGGATCTCCGGCTACACCTTC. Translation: CASSVDRTGISGYTF.

This rearrangement joins TRBV4-1 to TRBJ2-2; maybe TRBD2 (5 bases). The CDR3 sequence is 15 residues long. Trimming shortened V by 1 base and J by 1 base, and 7 bases separated the two germline ends. The V gene's germline CDR1 is MGHRA and CDR2 YSYEKL. This chain's CDR3 is CASSQAGKNTGELFF. DNA of the CDR3: TGCGCCAGCAGCCAAGCCGGGAAGAACACCGGGGAGCTGTTTTTT.

The DNA for the CDR3 is TGTGCCAGCGGGGGGACAGGGGCGAACACCGGGGAGCTGTTTTTT. This translates into CASGGTGANTGELFF. This rearrangement joins TRBV28 to TRBJ2-2; 10 bases agree with TRBD1. V shed 8 bases, J shed 0 bases, and the junction held 3 bases outside the gene matches. The CDR3 is 15 amino acids. Germline values: CDR1 MDHEN, CDR2 SYDVKM.

The J gene is TRBJ2-1, the V gene TRBV30, with D possibly matching TRBD2 (6 bases). This CDR3 is 12 amino acids long. Germline loops: CDR1 GTSNPN, CDR2 SVGIG (reference sequence). V lost 7 bases and J 2 bases, leaving 9 bases between the germline ends. The CDR3 sequence is CALREAYNEQFF. The DNA for the CDR3 is TGTGCCTTGCGGGAAGCCTACAATGAGCAGTTCTTC. Full variable domain (outside the CDR3, taken from reference TRBV30 and TRBJ2-1): SQTIHQWPATLVQPVGSPLSLECTVEGTSNPNLYWYRQAAGRGLQLLFYSVGIGQISSEVPQNLSASRPQDRQFILSSKKLLLSDSGFYLCALREAYNEQFFGPGTRLTVL.

The rearrangement uses TRBV4-3 and TRBJ2-1, with TRBD1 matching 10 bases. This CDR3 has 17 residues. The germline V gene encodes CDR1 LGHNA and CDR2 YSLEER. The V and J ends lost 3 bases and 1 base, in that order; junction bases with no gene match: 6. The DNA of the CDR3 is TGCGCCAGCAGCCAGCTAACGGGACAGGGGTCCTACAATGAGCAGTTCTTC. As protein: CASSQLTGQGSYNEQFF.